This T cell receptor beta chain was sequenced during a study of T cell changes during pregnancy in multiple sclerosis. The protocol was immunoSEQ multiplex PCR, while the TCRdb copy is restricted to in-frame clones and leaves out a portion. Found here are tens of thousands of clones, roughly nine tenths of them singletons; the top ten hold approximately 1.3%. The CDR3 spans 12 residues. Germline trimming cut 4 bases from V and 10 bases from J; bases unmatched to any gene: 4. Germline lookup yields CDR1 SNHLY and CDR2 FYNNEI. The chain combines TRBV2 with TRBJ2-1, with 7 positions matching TRBD1. The sample in question was peripheral blood, obtained after pregnancy. The TCR originated in a female donor in good health, enrolled as a control in a pregnancy study. The CDR3 region has the DNA TGTGCCAGCAGTGCTGGGGACAGCGAGCAGTTCTTC. Amino acid sequence: CASSAGDSEQFF.